Reported below is one T cell receptor beta chain. This sample was taken from a study of somatic mutations in cytotoxic T cells in rheumatoid arthritis. The method was immunoSEQ multiplex PCR; TCRdb's version includes in-frame clones alone and lacks a portion of them. Among 15,000 to 20,000 clones listed, over 70% were seen once. V lost 0 bases to trimming and J lost 7 bases, with 12 bases between them. This CDR3 is 14 amino acids long. The germline V gene has CDR1 MRHNA and CDR2 SNTAGT. This rearrangement joins TRBV6-4 to TRBJ1-1; maybe TRBD1 (5 bases). This clonotype was obtained from a man between 60 and 75 years old in good health. Sequenced: CD8+ T cells sorted from blood. The CDR3 nucleotides are TGTGCCAGCAGTGACTCAGCAGGGATTAGTGAAGCTTTCTTT. Translated, it gives CASSDSAGISEAFF.